The 32 T cell receptor beta chains in this list originate from one sample, sequenced in a study of T cell changes during pregnancy in multiple sclerosis. The protocol was immunoSEQ multiplex PCR, while the TCRdb copy is restricted to in-frame clones and leaves out a portion. The sample consists of about 47,000 clones, approximately 92% of them appearing once. This specimen was CD8+ T cells from peripheral blood mononuclear cells, taken in the second trimester of pregnancy. The origin of the receptors is a female donor with multiple sclerosis, enrolled in a pregnancy study.

The chain employs TRBV2 and TRBJ1-2; D unclear. With 9 bases removed from V and 8 bases from J, the gap between germline ends came to 16 bases. The CDR3 sequence is 12 residues long. Germline CDR1 SNHLY, CDR2 FYNNEI. The CDR3: CASPGPREGYTF. The DNA for the CDR3 is TGTGCCAGTCCCGGGCCCCGGGAGGGCTACACCTTC.

The V gene is TRBV11-3, the J gene TRBJ1-3; TRBD1 matches at 7 bases. This CDR3 region has 14 residues. The V and J ends lost 5 bases and 0 bases, in that order; junction bases with no gene match: 1. The germline CDR1 and CDR2 sequences are SGHNT and YENEEA. CDR3 coding DNA: TGTGCCAGCAGCCAGGGGGACTCTGGAAACACCATATATTTT. It yields the protein CASSQGDSGNTIYF.

This clone came up once. The rearrangement joins TRBV19 to TRBJ1-5; 7 nucleotides agree with TRBD1. The V and J ends lost 5 bases and 1 base, in that order; junction bases with no gene match: 8. Germline V CDR1 and CDR2: LNHDA, SQIVND (reference sequence). There are 16 residues in the CDR3. In nucleotides, the CDR3 is TGTGCCAGTAGTGCGGGACAGTCCCCAAGCAATCAGCCCCAGCATTTT. Translating it yields CASSAGQSPSNQPQHF.

The chain joins TRBV27 to TRBJ2-7, with 11 nucleotides matching TRBD2. The CDR3 length is 13 residues. Per germline, CDR1 MNHEY and CDR2 SMNVEV (reference sequence). V lost 8 bases and J lost 3; bases outside the gene matches: 3. CDR3 DNA: TGTGCCAGCCCGGGACTAGCGGACTACGAGCAGTACTTC. Translated: CASPGLADYEQYF.

The gene calls are TRBV7-9 and TRBJ1-2; D gene unclear. The V end was cut by 5 bases, the J end by 4 bases, with 17 bases between. Germline CDR1 SEHNR, CDR2 FQNEAQ (reference sequence). This CDR3 spans 15 amino acids. The CDR3 coding sequence is TGTGCCAGCAGCCAAACATGGACTGAAGCCTATGGCTACACCTTC. Its translation is CASSQTWTEAYGYTF.

The chain recombines TRBV5-1 with TRBJ2-5; 13 positions match TRBD2. Germline assignment: CDR1 SGHRS and CDR2 YFSETQ. V shed 3 bases, J shed 4 bases, and the junction held 6 bases outside the gene matches. This CDR3 has 16 residues. The CDR3, as DNA: TGCGCCAGCAGCTCGCCTGGACTAGCGGGGGCAGAGACCCAGTACTTC. This encodes CASSSPGLAGAETQYF.

The rearrangement uses TRBV10-3 and TRBJ2-3; a possible D gene is TRBD2 (5 bases). V lost 3 bases and J lost 3, with 13 bases in between. CDR1 and CDR2 (germline): ENHRY, SYGVKD. The CDR3 is 15 residues long. CDR3 protein: CAISDRFGMTDTQYF. The CDR3 DNA sequence: TGTGCCATCAGTGACCGCTTCGGGATGACAGATACGCAGTATTTT.

This chain uses TRBV7-9 with TRBJ2-7; the D gene is possibly TRBD1 (5 bases). The V end was cut by 3 bases, the J end by 6 bases, with 12 bases between. Germline values: CDR1 SEHNR, CDR2 FQNEAQ (reference sequence). The CDR3 covers 13 residues. Here the CDR3 reads CASSFPWGPEQYF. In DNA, the CDR3 is TGTGCCAGCAGCTTTCCTTGGGGCCCCGAGCAGTACTTC.

The CDR3 coding sequence is TGTGCTAGTGGTTCAGACAGGGGTTGGACTGAAGCTTTCTTT. Translation: CASGSDRGWTEAFF. This chain connects TRBV12-5 to TRBJ1-1; 8 bases are shared with TRBD1. The length of the CDR3 is 14 residues. The ends lost 4 bases at V and 5 bases at J; junction bases unmatched: 6. Germline CDR1 LGHNT, CDR2 FRNRAP.

Turning to this clone: Sequence at one end of the junction differs from germline and may be a read error. The chain has TRBV7-7 and TRBJ2-5; no firm D call. This CDR3 is built from 15 residues. Germline CDR1 reads SSHAT; CDR2 reads FNYEAQ (reference sequence). The CDR3 loop reads CASSLAYNQQETQYF. CDR3 coding DNA: TGTGCTAGCAGCTTAGCATACAACCAACAAGAGACCCAGTACTTC.

The chain recombines TRBV7-8 with TRBJ1-2; TRBD1 agrees at 8 bases. Germline V gene sequence: CDR1 SGHVS, CDR2 FQNEAQ. The CDR3 has 13 amino acids. V shed 5 bases and J 6 bases; nucleotides not matched to a gene: 5. This chain's CDR3 is CASSPRTGHGYTF. In DNA form, the CDR3 reads TGTGCCAGCAGCCCTAGGACAGGGCATGGCTACACCTTC.

This clone was observed once. This chain connects TRBV7-8 to TRBJ2-1; 9 positions agree with TRBD2. After removal of 5 bases from V and 8 bases from J, the junction contained 10 bases not matched to a gene. CDR1 and CDR2 (germline): SGHVS, FQNEAQ. This CDR3 has 15 residues. The CDR3 nucleotides are TGTGCCAGCAGCCAAATAGCGGGAGAGGCGCATGAGCAGTTCTTC. Its translation is CASSQIAGEAHEQFF.

The gene calls are TRBV5-1 and TRBJ2-1; 15 bases are shared with TRBD2. The CDR3 contains 22 residues. Germline lookup yields CDR1 SGHRS and CDR2 YFSETQ. The V and J ends lost 4 bases and 1 base, in that order; junction bases with no gene match: 18. The CDR3 DNA sequence: TGCGCCAGCAGCCAACCCCGACCCCCGGGACTAGCGGGGGGTCGTTCCTACAATGAGCAGTTCTTC. It encodes CASSQPRPPGLAGGRSYNEQFF.

The chain has TRBV6-5 and TRBJ1-5; D unresolved. This CDR3 contains 15 residues. V was shortened by 0 bases and J by 5 bases, with 11 bases between the two germline ends. Germline CDR1 is MNHEY and CDR2 is SVGAGI. The CDR3 DNA reads as TGTGCCAGCAGTTACTCGAAAAGTGAGGATCAGCCCCAGCATTTT. It is translated as CASSYSKSEDQPQHF.

This clone showed up just once. The chain uses TRBV6-5 and TRBJ2-5, with D possibly TRBD1 on 5 matching bases. In germline, CDR1 is MNHEY, CDR2 SVGAGI. The V end lost 0 bases, the J end lost 5 bases, and 16 bases lay between the germline ends. CDR3 size: 16 residues. The CDR3 DNA sequence: TGTGCCAGCAGTTACTCCACAGGAACGATGAAGGAGACCCAGTACTTC. It yields the protein CASSYSTGTMKETQYF.

V is TRBV7-9 and J is TRBJ2-7; weak D call: TRBD1 (6 bases). Trimming pared 5 bases from V and 3 bases from J, leaving 11 bases between. CDR3 length: 13 residues. Germline V gene data show CDR1 as SEHNR and CDR2 as FQNEAQ (reference sequence). CDR3 in amino acids: CASSRDNSYEQYF. CDR3 bases: TGTGCCAGCAGCCGGGACAACAGCTACGAGCAGTACTTC.

The chain employs TRBV28 and TRBJ1-4, with D unclear. CDR3 length equals 14 residues. With 11 bases removed from V and 5 bases from J, the gap between germline ends came to 18 bases. CDR1 MDHEN and CDR2 SYDVKM come from the germline V gene. The CDR3, as DNA: TGTGCCTGTGTGGGAGGGAATCTAAATGAAAAACTGTTTTTT. This codes for CACVGGNLNEKLFF.

The CDR3 here is CASSDRDSYLTYGYTF. CDR3 nucleotides: TGTGCCAGCAGTGACCGGGACAGCTACTTAACGTATGGCTACACCTTC. V gene TRBV6-1 combines with J gene TRBJ1-2; 7 bases align to TRBD1. V lost 3 bases to trimming and J lost 5 bases; unmatched junction nucleotides: 12. Germline V gene lookup returns CDR1 MNHNS and CDR2 SASEGT. The CDR3 spans 16 residues.

The V gene is TRBV13, the J gene TRBJ2-1; 10 bases map to TRBD2. This CDR3 contains 18 residues. V lost 0 bases and J lost 7; bases outside the gene matches: 12. The V gene's germline CDR1 is PRHDT and CDR2 FYEKMQ (reference sequence). CDR3 region: CASSLGLMIAGGRNEQFF. The CDR3 bases are TGTGCCAGCAGCTTAGGCCTCATGATAGCGGGGGGAAGGAATGAGCAGTTCTTC.

The chain links TRBV5-6 to TRBJ2-5; 12 bases line up with TRBD2. The CDR3 covers 16 residues. Germline-derived CDR1 and CDR2 are SGHDT and YYEEEE. The ends lost 3 bases at V and 4 bases at J; junction bases unmatched: 7. CDR3 nucleotide sequence: TGTGCCAGCAGCTACGGACTAGCGGGGATCGTAGAGACCCAGTACTTC. Translated, it gives CASSYGLAGIVETQYF.

The rearrangement joins TRBV5-1 to TRBJ2-7, with D possibly matching TRBD2 (6 bases). CDR3 length: 14 amino acids. CDR1 is SGHRS, CDR2 YFSETQ, per germline. V lost 7 bases, J lost 2 bases, and 16 bases lay in between. Written as DNA, the CDR3 is TGCGCCAGCCGCAATTCCGGGGGTGCCTACGAGCAGTACTTC. Residues: CASRNSGGAYEQYF.

The chain is built from TRBV6-5 and TRBJ2-1, with 13 bases fitting TRBD2. Trimming removed 6 bases from V and 7 bases from J; junction bases left unmatched: 6. The CDR3 contains 15 residues. Germline CDR1 and CDR2: MNHEY and SVGAGI. The CDR3 bases are TGTGCCAGCAGCATACTAGCGGGGGGGATAAATGAGCAGTTCTTC. This gives the protein CASSILAGGINEQFF.

The V call is TRBV5-1, the J call TRBJ2-7; D is perhaps TRBD2 (6 bases). Trimming removed 4 bases at V and 0 bases at J, with 14 bases between. There are 15 residues in the CDR3. CDR1 is SGHRS, CDR2 YFSETQ, per germline. CDR3 residues: CASSLFGGSSYEQYF. In DNA, the CDR3 is TGCGCCAGCAGCCTGTTTGGAGGGAGCTCCTACGAGCAGTACTTC.

The chain uses TRBV5-4 and TRBJ2-5, with TRBD2 as a possible D gene (5 bases). The CDR3 is made up of 14 amino acids. The V end was cut by 2 bases, the J end by 4 bases, with 12 bases between. Germline V CDR1 and CDR2: SGHNT, YYREEE (reference sequence). The CDR3 coding sequence is TGTGCCAGCAGCTTAGCGGCCCGGTCAGAGACCCAGTACTTC. Its protein product is CASSLAARSETQYF.

A few counts support this clone. The rearrangement joins TRBV19 to TRBJ2-1; TRBD2 matches at 7 bases. CDR1 is LNHDA, CDR2 SQIVND, per germline (reference sequence). The CDR3 runs to 15 residues. The junction had 8 bases not matched to a gene; V was cut back by 9 bases and J by 0 bases. CDR3 in amino acids: CASKHGGSSYNEQFF. CDR3 coding DNA: TGTGCCAGCAAACACGGGGGGAGCTCCTACAATGAGCAGTTCTTC.

The chain uses TRBV15 and TRBJ1-1; 7 bases map to TRBD1. V lost 5 bases and J lost 0; bases outside the gene matches: 6. Germline loops: CDR1 LNHNV, CDR2 YYDKDF (reference sequence). This CDR3 region has 15 residues. CDR3: CATSARQGLNTEAFF. CDR3 bases: TGTGCCACCAGCGCAAGACAGGGCTTGAACACTGAAGCTTTCTTT.

This chain connects TRBV11-2 to TRBJ2-5, with a possible D match to TRBD2 (6 bases). Per germline, CDR1 SGHAT and CDR2 FQNNGV. The CDR3 has 13 amino acids. V lost 2 bases, J lost 4 bases, and 8 bases lay in between. The CDR3 DNA reads TGTGCCAGCAGCTTAATGGGGGGAGAGACCCAGTACTTC. Translating it yields CASSLMGGETQYF.

The V and J genes are TRBV5-1 and TRBJ1-1; D is possibly TRBD1 (5 bases). CDR1 is SGHRS, CDR2 YFSETQ, per germline. V gave up 0 bases and J gave up 0 bases, with 12 bases separating them. The CDR3 runs to 16 residues. The chain's CDR3 is CASSLGLQGLNTEAFF. Here the CDR3 DNA reads TGCGCCAGCAGCTTGGGTCTGCAGGGCTTGAACACTGAAGCTTTCTTT.

The V and J genes are TRBV6-1 and TRBJ2-7; 9 bases align to TRBD1. This CDR3 has 15 amino acids. The germline CDR1 and CDR2 sequences are MNHNS and SASEGT. V was pared by 6 bases and J by 0 bases, with 6 bases of the junction left unmatched. The CDR3: CASSQGQGGSYEQYF. The CDR3 DNA reads as TGTGCCAGCAGCCAGGGACAGGGAGGCTCCTACGAGCAGTACTTC.

V is TRBV25-1 and J is TRBJ2-3; TRBD1 agrees at 10 bases. This CDR3 region has 18 residues. Trimming took 0 bases from V and 2 from J; bases not matched to a gene: 8. In germline, CDR1 is MGHDK, CDR2 SYGVNS. CDR3 DNA sequence: TGTGCCAGCAGTGAATATCACACCGGGACAGGGGACACAGATACGCAGTATTTT. It is translated as CASSEYHTGTGDTDTQYF.

The chain links TRBV27 to TRBJ1-5; 7 nucleotides line up with TRBD1. CDR3 length equals 14 residues. Unmatched junction bases numbered 6, after V lost 5 bases and J lost 5 bases. Germline V gene data show CDR1 as MNHEY and CDR2 as SMNVEV (reference sequence). The CDR3 bases are TGTGCCAGCAGTCGGAGACAGGGCGATCAGCCCCAGCATTTT. Protein: CASSRRQGDQPQHF.

The chain links TRBV7-8 to TRBJ2-5; D possibly corresponds to TRBD2 (5 bases). V lost 2 bases, J lost 0 bases, and 7 bases lay in between. Looked up from germline, CDR1 is SGHVS and CDR2 is FQNEAQ. The CDR3 length is 14 residues. The CDR3 here is CASSLTGYQETQYF. CDR3 nucleotides: TGTGCCAGCAGCTTAACGGGGTACCAAGAGACCCAGTACTTC.